A single sample gave rise to the 12 T cell receptor beta chains below, sequenced in a study of blood T cell repertoires in COVID-19. TCRdb's table, derived via immunoSEQ multiplex PCR, lists solely in-frame clones and lacks some. This sample has some 420,000 clones; around 91% occur once, and the top ten carry approximately 1.2%. The sequenced material came from PBMCs or T cells enriched from blood (not recorded which). These receptors all stem from a man between 25 and 39 years old who had recovered from COVID-19.

The V gene is TRBV10-3, the J gene TRBJ2-1; 12 bases line up with TRBD2. The V gene's germline CDR1 is ENHRY and CDR2 SYGVKD. V shed 6 bases, J shed 7 bases, and the junction held 13 bases outside the gene matches. The CDR3 is 17 residues long. The chain's CDR3 is CAIRETSGRARGNEQFF. Written as DNA, the CDR3 is TGTGCCATCAGGGAGACTAGCGGGAGAGCTAGGGGGAATGAGCAGTTCTTC.

This chain joins TRBV18 and TRBJ1-2, with 7 bases matching TRBD1. The J segment lost 4 bases and the V segment lost 3 bases, leaving 11 bases of the junction unmatched. The CDR3 covers 16 residues. CDR1 and CDR2 (germline): KGHSH, LQKENI. The CDR3: CASSPGTAGGGYGYTF. CDR3 DNA sequence: TGTGCCAGCTCACCGGGGACAGCCGGTGGGGGCTATGGCTACACCTTC.

As DNA, the CDR3 is TGTGCCAGTAGTATGGGAGGCGTAGGATGGCAGCCCCAGCATTTT. Amino acids: CASSMGGVGWQPQHF. V gene TRBV19 combines with J gene TRBJ1-5; D is unresolved. Germline-derived CDR1 and CDR2 are LNHDA and SQIVND (reference sequence). This CDR3 comprises 15 residues. V was shortened by 3 bases and J by 7 bases, with 16 bases between the two germline ends.

The rearrangement joins TRBV28 to TRBJ1-1; 7 positions agree with TRBD1. Germline trimming cut 6 bases from V and 6 bases from J; bases unmatched to any gene: 7. Germline V CDR1 and CDR2: MDHEN, SYDVKM. This CDR3 spans 13 amino acids. CDR3 in amino acids: CASSLRQGAEAFF. The CDR3 region has the DNA TGTGCCAGCAGCCTCAGACAGGGAGCTGAAGCTTTCTTT.

This clone was seen once. The V and J genes are TRBV24-1 and TRBJ2-5; D uncertain. V was clipped by 0 bases and J by 5 bases, with 9 bases between them. The CDR3 is 14 amino acids. CDR1 and CDR2 (germline): KGHDR, SFDVKD. The CDR3 nucleotides read TGTGCCACCAGTGATTTGGGCGGTACGGAGACCCAGTACTTC. Encoded protein: CATSDLGGTETQYF.

This chain connects TRBV7-2 to TRBJ1-3, with 7 bases matching TRBD1. The CDR3 contains 16 residues. The V and J ends lost 3 bases and 0 bases, in that order; junction bases with no gene match: 5. Germline CDR1 reads SGHTA; CDR2 reads FQGNSA. CDR3 DNA: TGTGCCAGCAGCTTCGGACAGGCCCACTCTGGAAACACCATATATTTT. The encoded protein is CASSFGQAHSGNTIYF.

V is TRBV5-1 and J is TRBJ1-1, with a weak D call TRBD1 (6 bases). There are 15 residues in the CDR3. V dropped 3 bases and J dropped 4 bases, with 16 bases sitting between them. The germline gives CDR1 SGHRS, CDR2 YFSETQ. CDR3 nucleotide sequence: TGCGCCAGCAGCTCCCGCCGGGGGGCAGGCACTGAAGCTTTCTTT. Translation gives CASSSRRGAGTEAFF.

The chain uses TRBV10-3 and TRBJ1-3; TRBD1 might be the D (5 bases). Between the trimmed V and J ends, which lost 0 bases and 3 bases, there was a span of 15 bases. Germline V gene data show CDR1 as ENHRY and CDR2 as SYGVKD. This CDR3 has 17 residues. CDR3 nucleotides: TGTGCCATCAGTGAGTCGACGTGGAGGGGAAGTGGAAACACCATATATTTT. Translation: CAISESTWRGSGNTIYF.

The J gene is TRBJ1-1, the V gene TRBV30; D possibly corresponds to TRBD1 (6 bases). V lost 5 bases and J 6 bases, leaving 10 bases between the germline ends. Germline assignment: CDR1 GTSNPN and CDR2 SVGIG (reference sequence). The CDR3 is 11 amino acids. The CDR3 here is CAWGGSPEAFF. CDR3 nucleotides: TGTGCCTGGGGGGGCTCCCCTGAAGCTTTCTTT.

This sequence joins TRBV5-1 and TRBJ2-7; TRBD2 aligns across 9 bases. CDR1 is SGHRS, CDR2 YFSETQ, per germline. Unmatched junction bases numbered 0, after V lost 5 bases and J lost 0 bases. The CDR3 consists of 13 residues. CDR3 loop: CASSSGSSYEQYF. The CDR3 region has the DNA TGCGCCAGCAGTAGCGGGAGCTCCTACGAGCAGTACTTC.

This clone was picked up many times. The gene calls are TRBV7-9 and TRBJ2-3; 11 bases fit TRBD2. Trimming took 4 bases from V and 0 from J; bases not matched to a gene: 6. Germline V gives CDR1 SEHNR, CDR2 FQNEAQ (reference sequence). There are 17 residues in the CDR3. CDR3 DNA sequence: TGTGCCAGCAGCTCAAGACTAGCGGGGACCAGCACAGATACGCAGTATTTT. Translating it yields CASSSRLAGTSTDTQYF.

The DNA for the CDR3 is TGTGCCAGCAGCTTAGGGGTAACAGGCTACGAGCAGTACTTC. The encoded protein is CASSLGVTGYEQYF. The genes are TRBV11-2 and TRBJ2-7; possibly TRBD1 for D (5 bases). The CDR3 is 14 amino acids. Germline V gene data show CDR1 as SGHAT and CDR2 as FQNNGV. V lost 1 base to trimming and J lost 3 bases, with 10 bases between them.